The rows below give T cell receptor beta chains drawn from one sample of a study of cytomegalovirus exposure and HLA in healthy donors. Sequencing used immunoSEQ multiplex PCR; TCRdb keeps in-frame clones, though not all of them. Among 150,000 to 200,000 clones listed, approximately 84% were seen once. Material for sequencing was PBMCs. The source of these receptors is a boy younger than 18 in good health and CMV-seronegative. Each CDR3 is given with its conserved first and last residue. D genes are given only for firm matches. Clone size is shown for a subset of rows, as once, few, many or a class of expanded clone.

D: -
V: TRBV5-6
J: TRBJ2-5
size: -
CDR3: CASSSIGVGVKETQYF
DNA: TGTGCCAGCAGCTCTATTGGAGTCGGGGTAAAAGAGACCCAGTACTTC

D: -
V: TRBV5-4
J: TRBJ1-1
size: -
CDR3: CASSSPGDTEAFF
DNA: TGTGCCAGCAGCTCTCCGGGGGACACTGAAGCTTTCTTT

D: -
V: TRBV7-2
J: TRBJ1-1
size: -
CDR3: CASSPQTGGAFF
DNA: TGTGCCAGCAGCCCCCAGACAGGAGGAGCTTTCTTT

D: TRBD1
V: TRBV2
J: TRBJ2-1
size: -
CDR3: CAGRDRDYNEQFF
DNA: TGTGCCGGCCGGGACAGGGACTACAATGAGCAGTTCTTC

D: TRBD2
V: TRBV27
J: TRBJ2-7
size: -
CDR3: CASSSRGRVHEQYF
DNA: TGTGCCAGCAGTTCAAGAGGGAGGGTTCACGAGCAGTACTTC

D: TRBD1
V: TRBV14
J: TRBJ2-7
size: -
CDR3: CASSPVPDREIYEQYF
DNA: TGTGCCAGCAGCCCCGTTCCTGACAGGGAGATCTACGAGCAGTACTTC

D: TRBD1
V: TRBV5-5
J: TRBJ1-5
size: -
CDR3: CASSFWDRTYSNQPQHF
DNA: TGTGCCAGCAGCTTTTGGGACAGGACTTATAGCAATCAGCCCCAGCATTTT

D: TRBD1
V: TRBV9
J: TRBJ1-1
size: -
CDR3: CASSGTGGMNTEAFF
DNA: TGTGCCAGCAGCGGGACAGGGGGGATGAACACTGAAGCTTTCTTT

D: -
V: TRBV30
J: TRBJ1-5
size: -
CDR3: CAWSLAGNQPQHF
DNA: TGTGCCTGGAGTTTGGCAGGCAATCAGCCCCAGCATTTT

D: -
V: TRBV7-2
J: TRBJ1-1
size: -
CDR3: CASSSDRWGTEAFF
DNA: TGTGCCAGCAGTTCTGACAGGTGGGGCACTGAAGCTTTCTTT

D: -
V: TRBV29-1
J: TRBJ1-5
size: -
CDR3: CSARTENQPQHF
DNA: TGCAGCGCACGGACAGAAAATCAGCCCCAGCATTTT

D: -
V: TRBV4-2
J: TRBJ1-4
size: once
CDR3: CASSQVRQGTTKLFF
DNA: TGTGCCAGCAGCCAAGTGCGGCAGGGCACCACAAAACTGTTTTTT

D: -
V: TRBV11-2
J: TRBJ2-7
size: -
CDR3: CASSLVHLLYEQYF
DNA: TGTGCCAGCAGCTTAGTTCACCTACTATACGAGCAGTACTTC

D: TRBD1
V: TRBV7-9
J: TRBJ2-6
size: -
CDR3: CASSSRWTGKSSGANVLTF
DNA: TGTGCCAGCAGCTCACGGTGGACAGGGAAGTCCTCTGGGGCCAACGTCCTGACTTTC

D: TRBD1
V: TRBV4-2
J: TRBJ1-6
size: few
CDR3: CASSQTTGVVGNSPLHF
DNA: TGTGCCAGCAGCCAGACGACAGGGGTCGTGGGAAATTCACCCCTCCACTTT

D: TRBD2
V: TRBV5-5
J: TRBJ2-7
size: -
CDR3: CASSLAGGSTYAQYF
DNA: TGTGCCAGCAGCTTGGCTGGCGGGAGCACCTACGCGCAGTACTTC

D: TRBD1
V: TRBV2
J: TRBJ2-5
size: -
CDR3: CASSRGRGNQETQYF
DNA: TGTGCCAGCAGCCGGGGCAGGGGGAATCAAGAGACCCAGTACTTC

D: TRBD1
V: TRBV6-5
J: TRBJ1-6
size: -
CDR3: CASRPPGQGNSPLHF
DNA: TGTGCCAGCAGGCCTCCGGGACAGGGGAATTCACCCCTCCACTTT

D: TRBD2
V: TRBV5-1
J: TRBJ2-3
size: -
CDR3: CASSLGWEGRADTQYF
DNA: TGCGCCAGCAGCTTGGGGTGGGAGGGCCGGGCAGATACGCAGTATTTT

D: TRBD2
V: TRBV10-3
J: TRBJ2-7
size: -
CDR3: CAIGGGLYEQYF
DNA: TGTGCCATCGGGGGGGGACTTTACGAGCAGTACTTC